This section outlines one TCR beta chain sequence together with its context. Its specificity is not known. This sample stems from a study of cytomegalovirus exposure and HLA in healthy donors. Overall study findings and caveats: The availability of immune exposure information extended only to CMV serostatus. Most CMV-associated TCR beta chains appeared HLA-restricted in a later analysis. TCR beta sequences numbering over 15,000 were associated with HLA alleles at 0.05 false discovery rate in a later analysis.

Per germline, CDR1 SGHDT and CDR2 YYEEEE. This CDR3 is 16 amino acids long. J was trimmed by 7 bases and V by 3 bases; bases with no gene match: 9. A multiplex PCR was run with 60 Vbeta primers and 13 Jbeta primers. Clones were sequenced by immunoSEQ multiplex PCR, and TCRdb holds only the in-frame ones, with some missing. Among around 68,000 clones listed, about 70% were seen once. The clonotype originates from a woman aged 30 to 39 in good health and CMV-seronegative. Sequenced input: PBMCs. V usage is TRBV5-6 and J usage is TRBJ1-6, with 8 bases aligning to TRBD1. This CDR3 reads CASSSLDRARNSPLHF. CDR3 bases: TGTGCCAGCAGCTCCTTGGACAGGGCGAGAAATTCACCCCTCCACTTT.